A selection of T cell receptor beta chains follows, all from one sample in a study of response to subunit inactivated influenza vaccine. MiXCR, applied by TCRdb to the RT-PCR reads, yields one record per CDR3 protein. In the table there are some 520,000 distinct CDR3 sequences, more than 15% of which are singletons. The starting material was CD4+ T cells sorted from PBMCs, obtained about 23 months after vaccination. All receptors derive from a man between 50 and 75 years old who received an inactivated influenza vaccine. Both conserved end residues are part of each CDR3. A D gene is named only where the DNA matches it firmly. Rows give clone size only sometimes, using once, few, many, or a class for an expanded clone.

size	D	J	V	DNA	CDR3
few	NA	TRBJ1-1	TRBV12-3/TRBV12-4	TGTGCCAGCAGCCAAGGGGCTTCCCGGAACACTGAAGCTTTCTTT	CASSQGASRNTEAFF
few	NA	TRBJ2-3	TRBV11-2	TGTGCCAGCAGCCGTTTTGGCGGGATTAGCACAGATACGCAGTATTTT	CASSRFGGISTDTQYF
NA	NA	TRBJ2-5	TRBV20-1	TGCAGTGTGAAGGACGGACGGTACCAAGAGACCCAGTACTTC	CSVKDGRYQETQYF
NA	NA	TRBJ2-1	TRBV4-2	TGTGCCAGCAGCCAAGATAGCGATGACTACAATGAGCAGTTCTTC	CASSQDSDDYNEQFF
many	TRBD1	TRBJ1-1	TRBV20-1	TGCAGTGCTACCGGGACAGGGTTTAGGAACACTGAAGCTTTCTTT	CSATGTGFRNTEAFF
NA	NA	TRBJ2-1	TRBV7-2	TGTGCCAGCGGCTTTTACAATGAGCAGTTCTTC	CASGFYNEQFF
NA	TRBD1	TRBJ2-3	TRBV27	TGTGCCAGCAGTTTGGGTAAACCACTAGGACAGGGTCAATATTTT	CASSLGKPLGQGQYF
few	TRBD2	TRBJ2-5	TRBV6-4	TGTGCCGCAAGGACTAGCGGAAATCAAGAGACCCAGTACTTC	CAARTSGNQETQYF
NA	NA	TRBJ2-1	TRBV4-3	TGCGCCAGCAGCCAAGACTCCCGCGTGAATGAGCAGTTCTTC	CASSQDSRVNEQFF
NA	TRBD1	TRBJ1-6	TRBV6-1	TGTGCCAGCAGTACCACAGGGGGGAGGTATTCACCCCTCCACTTT	CASSTTGGRYSPLHF
NA	NA	TRBJ1-3	TRBV11-2	TGTGCCAGCAGCGCCCATGACGGGGGGAACACCATATATTTT	CASSAHDGGNTIYF
many	NA	TRBJ2-3	TRBV7-8	TGTGCCAGCAGCTCGCGTAAAAACACAGATACGCAGTATTTT	CASSSRKNTDTQYF
NA	TRBD2	TRBJ2-5	TRBV27	TGTGCCAGCAGGTTTAGCGGGAGCGGGGAGACCCAGTACTTC	CASRFSGSGETQYF